This T cell receptor (beta chain) was captured in a study of control samples from healthy donors and cancer patients. The CDR3 length is 14 residues. V shed 2 bases, J shed 3 bases, and the junction held 0 bases outside the gene matches. Produced via immunoSEQ multiplex PCR; TCRdb's table is partial and in-frame only. The data hold roughly 130,000 clones, with approximately 90% observed a single time. This clone occurred a few times. The source of this sequence is a man younger than 30 in good health. Source material: blood. The chain recombines TRBV23-1 with TRBJ1-4, with 7 bases aligning to TRBD1. TRBV23-1 is annotated as an ORF whose role is uncertain. The DNA of the CDR3 is TGCGCCAGCAGTCAACAGGGGGCTAATGAAAAACTGTTTTTT. The encoded protein is CASSQQGANEKLFF.